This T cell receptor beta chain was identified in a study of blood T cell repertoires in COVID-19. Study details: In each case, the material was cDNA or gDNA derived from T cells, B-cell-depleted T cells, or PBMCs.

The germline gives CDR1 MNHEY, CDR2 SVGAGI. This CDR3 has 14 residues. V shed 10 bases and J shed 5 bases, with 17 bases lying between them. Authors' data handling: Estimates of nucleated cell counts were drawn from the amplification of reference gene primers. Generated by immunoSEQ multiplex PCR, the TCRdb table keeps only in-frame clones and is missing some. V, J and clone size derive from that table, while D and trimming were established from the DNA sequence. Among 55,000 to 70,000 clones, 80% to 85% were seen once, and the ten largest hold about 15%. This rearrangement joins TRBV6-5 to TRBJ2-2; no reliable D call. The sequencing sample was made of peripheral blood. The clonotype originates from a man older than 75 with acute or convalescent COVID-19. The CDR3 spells CATLGPYGTGELFF. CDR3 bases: TGTGCCACCCTAGGCCCTTATGGGACCGGGGAGCTGTTTTTT.